This T cell receptor beta chain was identified in a study of cytomegalovirus exposure and HLA in healthy donors. Findings of the study overall: Analyses of presence/absence relied on an assumption of roughly uniform sequencing depth across donors. Most TCR sequences proved rare, with some public TCRs found in many donors.

V lost 0 bases, J lost 0 bases, and 7 bases lay in between. Germline V CDR1 and CDR2: SGDLS, YYNGEE. There are 16 residues in the CDR3. Concerning this clone itself: What it binds is unknown.

In the PCR, 60 Vbeta and 13 Jbeta primers were used. TCRdb's table, derived via immunoSEQ multiplex PCR, lists solely in-frame clones and lacks some. The sample gives around 85,000 clones, nearly 80% of which show up once; 20% to 25% is in the top ten. Healthy bone marrow donors supplied every sample. The source material was PBMCs. The receptor's source is a woman aged 45-60 years in good health and CMV-seropositive. This chain links TRBV9 with TRBJ2-6; no definite D call. In DNA form, the CDR3 reads TGTGCCAGCAGCGTAGACCGACTCTCTGGGGCCAACGTCCTGACTTTC. This sequence encodes CASSVDRLSGANVLTF. Combining the CDR3 with reference TRBV9 and TRBJ2-6 gives the whole variable domain DSGVTQTPKHLITATGQRVTLRCSPRSGDLSVYWYQQSLDQGLQFLIQYYNGEERAKGNILERFSAQQFPDLHSELNLSSLELGDSALYFCASSVDRLSGANVLTFGAGSRLTVL.